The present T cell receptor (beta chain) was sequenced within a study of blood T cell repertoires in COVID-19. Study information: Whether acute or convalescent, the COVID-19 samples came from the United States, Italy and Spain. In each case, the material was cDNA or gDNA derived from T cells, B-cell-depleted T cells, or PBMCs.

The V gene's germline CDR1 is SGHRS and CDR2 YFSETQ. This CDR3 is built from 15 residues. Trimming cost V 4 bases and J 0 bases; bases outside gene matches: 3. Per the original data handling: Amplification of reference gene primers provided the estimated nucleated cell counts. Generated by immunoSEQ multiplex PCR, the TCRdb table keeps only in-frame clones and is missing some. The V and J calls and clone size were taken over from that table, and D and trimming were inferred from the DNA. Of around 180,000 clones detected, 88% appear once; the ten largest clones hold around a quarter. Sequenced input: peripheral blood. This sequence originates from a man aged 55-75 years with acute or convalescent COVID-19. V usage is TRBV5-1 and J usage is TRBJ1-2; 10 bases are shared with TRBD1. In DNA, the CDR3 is TGCGCCAGCAGCCCGGGACAGGGGTCTAACTATGGCTACACCTTC. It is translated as CASSPGQGSNYGYTF.